What follows is one TCR beta chain and its context. The target antigen is unknown. V lost 3 bases and J lost 3, with 5 bases in between. Germline V gene lookup returns CDR1 PRHDT and CDR2 FYEKMQ (reference sequence). The CDR3 contains 12 residues. Preparation of the TCRbeta library was carried out with unique molecular identifiers. TCRdb ran MiXCR on the PCR reads and lists one entry per CDR3 protein. The sample yields about 830,000 distinct CDR3 sequences, roughly 16% seen once. The record originates from a study of T-cell reconstitution after alpha-beta-depleted transplantation in children. Study-wide results and limits: Once a year had passed after transplant, T-cell counts and diversity came mostly from newly produced T cells. The origin of high day-60 TCRbeta diversity in some patients lay in surviving recipient T cells and thymic progenitors.

This chain links TRBV13 with TRBJ2-5; no definite D call. The specimen comprised PBMCs, mostly from graft donor cells, sampled 360 days after TCRalphabeta/CD19-depleted stem cell transplant. The sequence was obtained from a male patient aged 10 to 17 who had a stem cell transplant for acute lymphoblastic leukemia, so the T cells may come from the graft donor. CDR3 bases: TGTGCCAGCAGCTTTATGGAAGAGACCCAGTACTTC. Translated, it gives CASSFMEETQYF.